This TCR beta chain originates from a study of memory B cells and T cells in multiple sclerosis. Germline V CDR1 and CDR2: SEHNR, FQNEAQ (reference sequence). Trimming took 4 bases from V and 4 from J; bases not matched to a gene: 12. CDR3 length: 17 amino acids. Stimulus-free culture yielded autoproliferating CFSE-dim and non-proliferating CFSE-high T cells, each sequenced separately. Cultures began with about 4.6x10^7 CFSE-labeled PBMCs, unstimulated for 7 to 8 days, with replicate wells pooled. CFSE at around 0.51 uM labeled the PBMCs, which were then cultured unstimulated. The method was immunoSEQ multiplex PCR; TCRdb's version includes in-frame clones alone and lacks a portion of them. The sample includes approximately 32,000 clones, about 83% of them seen just once. A word on this clone: What it binds is not known.

This TCR was recovered from a human donor with multiple sclerosis. The V call is TRBV7-9, the J call TRBJ2-1; 8 nucleotides line up with TRBD1. The sequencing sample was made of PBMCs from blood kept in culture. CDR3 protein: CASSSTLETGVYNEQFF. The CDR3 DNA sequence: TGTGCCAGCAGCTCTACTCTCGAGACAGGGGTGTACAATGAGCAGTTCTTC.